The 26 T cell receptor beta chains given below trace back to one sample, sequenced in a study of blood T cell repertoires in COVID-19. The assay was immunoSEQ multiplex PCR, and TCRdb's table has in-frame clones only and misses some. This sample has tens of thousands of clones; about four fifths occur once, and the top ten carry 5.3%. Specimen: peripheral blood. The receptors derive from a man between 50 and 59 years old with active COVID-19.

The chain has TRBV7-2 and TRBJ2-7; TRBD2 is a possible D gene (5 bases). Germline V CDR1 and CDR2: SGHTA, FQGNSA. V was shortened by 3 bases and J by 3 bases, with 9 bases between the two germline ends. The CDR3 contains 13 residues. The CDR3 is CASSFDYRYEQYF. CDR3 nucleotides: TGTGCCAGCAGCTTCGACTACCGCTACGAGCAGTACTTC.

The rearrangement joins TRBV29-1 to TRBJ1-2; tentatively, D is TRBD1 (5 bases). The CDR3 spans 11 residues. V dropped 7 bases and J dropped 8 bases, with 14 bases sitting between them. The germline V gene encodes CDR1 SQVTM and CDR2 ANQGSEA. CDR3 region: CSGGGRGGYTF. The CDR3 coding sequence is TGCAGCGGGGGCGGAAGGGGAGGCTACACCTTC. The whole variable domain, remainder taken from reference TRBV29-1 and TRBJ1-2, is SAVISQKPSRDICQRGTSLTIQCQVDSQVTMMFWYRQQPGQSLTLIATANQGSEATYESGFVIDKFPISRPNLTFSTLTVSNMSPEDSSIYLCSGGGRGGYTFGSGTRLTVV.

The chain joins TRBV27 to TRBJ2-5, with TRBD2 as a possible D gene (5 bases). CDR3 size: 11 residues. V lost 7 bases to trimming and J lost 7 bases, with 10 bases between them. CDR1 and CDR2 from the germline V gene are MNHEY and SMNVEV (reference sequence). CDR3 in amino acids: CASTRRGTQYF. CDR3 DNA sequence: TGTGCCAGCACCCGCCGGGGGACCCAGTACTTC.

V usage is TRBV19 and J usage is TRBJ2-2; TRBD1 matches at 7 bases. CDR3 size: 15 residues. The germline CDR1 and CDR2 sequences are LNHDA and SQIVND (reference sequence). V trimming: 7 bases; J trimming: 3 bases; junction bases outside the gene matches: 8. CDR3 amino acids: CASKGAEVYTGELFF. The DNA of the CDR3 is TGTGCCAGTAAGGGGGCAGAAGTCTACACCGGGGAGCTGTTTTTT.

CDR3 amino acids: CASSQRLAPNTGELFF. CDR3 DNA sequence: TGTGCCAGCAGCCAAAGATTGGCCCCGAACACCGGGGAGCTGTTTTTT. This chain joins TRBV16 and TRBJ2-2; D gene uncertain. Looked up from germline, CDR1 is KGHSY and CDR2 is FQNENV. Trimming removed 2 bases at V and 0 bases at J, with 10 bases between. The length of the CDR3 is 16 residues.

The V call is TRBV6-5, the J call TRBJ1-2; TRBD1 agrees at 8 bases. The CDR3 spans 13 residues. The germline V gene has CDR1 MNHEY and CDR2 SVGAGI. Germline trimming cut 2 bases from V and 7 bases from J; bases unmatched to any gene: 3. The CDR3 protein is CASSYPGQGGYTF. The CDR3 region has the DNA TGTGCCAGCAGTTACCCCGGACAGGGTGGCTACACCTTC.

The rearrangement joins TRBV5-1 to TRBJ2-3, with 10 nucleotides matching TRBD2. In germline, CDR1 is SGHRS, CDR2 YFSETQ. CDR3 length equals 16 residues. Losses at the gene ends were 0 bases for V and 2 bases for J; bases not matched to a gene: 3. This chain's CDR3 is CASSLGLAGTTDTQYF. CDR3 DNA: TGCGCCAGCAGCTTGGGACTAGCGGGTACCACAGATACGCAGTATTTT.

This chain links TRBV19 with TRBJ1-1; 8 nucleotides agree with TRBD1. Trimming removed 4 bases from V and 6 bases from J; junction bases left unmatched: 4. The CDR3 consists of 13 residues. Germline V gene data show CDR1 as LNHDA and CDR2 as SQIVND (reference sequence). The DNA for the CDR3 is TGTGCCAGTAGTACTCGGACAGGGCCTGAAGCTTTCTTT. Encoded protein: CASSTRTGPEAFF.

The chain employs TRBV19 and TRBJ2-4; maybe TRBD2 (5 bases). Trimming shortened V by 6 bases and J by 3 bases, and 12 bases separated the two germline ends. CDR3 length: 14 residues. Germline V gives CDR1 LNHDA, CDR2 SQIVND (reference sequence). The chain's CDR3 is CASRDPEGKNIQYF. The CDR3 coding sequence is TGTGCCAGTAGGGACCCCGAGGGCAAAAACATTCAGTACTTC.

For the CDR3, the DNA is TGTGCCAGCACCCTGGACAGGGAGGACACTGAAGCTTTCTTT. Its protein is CASTLDREDTEAFF. The rearrangement uses TRBV6-5 and TRBJ1-1; TRBD1 agrees at 8 bases. Trimming at V came to 7 bases and at J to 3 bases, leaving 7 bases not matched to a gene. The CDR3 is 14 residues long. The germline CDR1 and CDR2 sequences are MNHEY and SVGAGI.

The gene calls are TRBV12-2 and TRBJ2-7; no check of the table's D call, TRBD1, against the DNA was made. TRBV12-2 is deemed a pseudogene. This CDR3 contains 12 residues. DNA of the CDR3: TGTGCAAGTCGCTTCAGGGGCTACGAGCAGTACTTC. Translation gives CASRFRGYEQYF.

The chain links TRBV7-2 to TRBJ2-5; 8 positions match TRBD1. V dropped 5 bases and J dropped 5; count of bases not matched to a gene: 4. CDR3 length: 13 amino acids. CDR1 SGHTA and CDR2 FQGNSA come from the germline V gene. The DNA for the CDR3 is TGTGCCAGCAGCGTAAGACAGGGGGAGACCCAGTACTTC. Translating gives CASSVRQGETQYF.

This clone has just a few counts. This sequence joins TRBV4-3 and TRBJ2-7; D gene ambiguous. V was shortened by 0 bases and J by 1 base, with 13 bases between the two germline ends. Germline V gene lookup returns CDR1 LGHNA and CDR2 YSLEER. The CDR3 extends over 16 amino acids. The CDR3 sequence: CASSQDRGSRSYEQYF. The CDR3 nucleotides are TGCGCCAGCAGCCAAGATCGAGGCTCCCGATCCTACGAGCAGTACTTC.

The V gene is TRBV5-5, the J gene TRBJ2-7, with D perhaps TRBD1 (6 bases). Per the germline V gene, CDR1 is SGHKS and CDR2 is YYEKEE (reference sequence). This CDR3 is 16 amino acids long. V lost 0 bases to trimming and J lost 0 bases, with 13 bases between them. CDR3 in DNA: TGTGCCAGCAGCTTGGGGCCTACAGGGAGCTCCTACGAGCAGTACTTC. Amino acids: CASSLGPTGSSYEQYF.

This clone turned up a few times. The gene calls are TRBV24-1 and TRBJ1-1; D gene unclear. The germline V gene has CDR1 KGHDR and CDR2 SFDVKD. This CDR3 contains 12 residues. Trimming took off 0 bases at V and 8 bases at J, with 6 bases between the two ends. Written as DNA, the CDR3 is TGTGCCACCAGTGATTTGGCCGGGGAAGCTTTCTTT. It translates to CATSDLAGEAFF.

The chain uses TRBV25-1 and TRBJ2-5; TRBD2 aligns across 8 bases. Trimming took 2 bases from V and 5 from J; bases not matched to a gene: 7. The germline gives CDR1 MGHDK, CDR2 SYGVNS. The CDR3 extends over 15 amino acids. DNA of the CDR3: TGTGCCAGCAGTGAAGGCCTAGCGGGCGGCGAGACCCAGTACTTC. This sequence encodes CASSEGLAGGETQYF.

The chain links TRBV4-1 to TRBJ2-6; unclear D gene. Germline values: CDR1 MGHRA, CDR2 YSYEKL. The CDR3 extends over 15 amino acids. V was shortened by 3 bases and J by 0 bases, with 6 bases between the two germline ends. This chain's CDR3 is CASSQFSSGANVLTF. The CDR3 nucleotides are TGCGCCAGCAGCCAGTTTAGCTCTGGGGCCAACGTCCTGACTTTC.

The V call is TRBV27, the J call TRBJ2-3, with 9 bases that match TRBD2. Germline V gives CDR1 MNHEY, CDR2 SMNVEV (reference sequence). The CDR3 runs to 15 residues. V lost 6 bases, J lost 0 bases, and 4 bases stayed unmatched. The CDR3 bases are TGTGCCAGCAGGAGGCTAGCGGGAAGCACAGATACGCAGTATTTT. Protein sequence: CASRRLAGSTDTQYF.

The chain employs TRBV4-1 and TRBJ2-1, with TRBD1 matching over 7 bases. V shed 4 bases and J 7 bases; nucleotides not matched to a gene: 13. The CDR3 totals 16 residues. Germline V gene lookup returns CDR1 MGHRA and CDR2 YSYEKL. CDR3 nucleotide sequence: TGCGCCAGCAGCCTTGGACCAGGGGACAGACAAAATGAGCAGTTCTTC. Translated, it gives CASSLGPGDRQNEQFF.

The gene calls are TRBV7-8 and TRBJ1-5, with a tentative D call TRBD1 (6 bases). V was cut by 0 bases and J by 0 bases, with 18 bases left in between. Germline lookup yields CDR1 SGHVS and CDR2 FQNEAQ. This CDR3 comprises 19 residues. This CDR3 reads CASSLAPSWTDYSNQPQHF. As DNA, the CDR3 is TGTGCCAGCAGCTTAGCGCCCTCCTGGACAGATTATAGCAATCAGCCCCAGCATTTT.

The gene calls are TRBV10-3 and TRBJ2-3, with 13 bases that match TRBD2. Germline V gene sequence: CDR1 ENHRY, CDR2 SYGVKD. The CDR3 contains 16 residues. Germline trimming cut 2 bases from V and 3 bases from J; bases unmatched to any gene: 2. As DNA, the CDR3 is TGTGCCATCAGTGAGCCGGGACTAGCGGGAACAGATACGCAGTATTTT. The encoded protein is CAISEPGLAGTDTQYF.

This sequence joins TRBV5-1 and TRBJ1-4; 9 bases agree with TRBD1. From germline, CDR1 is SGHRS and CDR2 YFSETQ. The CDR3 has 15 residues. V gave up 0 bases and J gave up 8 bases; unmatched junction bases: 5. The CDR3 here is CASSLVADRGEKLFF. In DNA form, the CDR3 reads TGCGCCAGCAGCTTGGTTGCGGACAGGGGCGAAAAACTGTTTTTT.

This clone was counted a single time. J is TRBJ2-7 and V is TRBV11-2; perhaps TRBD1 as D (5 bases). Trimming pared 6 bases from V and 6 bases from J, leaving 15 bases between. The CDR3 contains 13 residues. Per germline, CDR1 SGHAT and CDR2 FQNNGV. In nucleotides, the CDR3 is TGTGCCAGCAGATCCCTGCAGGGTGGCGAGCAGTACTTC. Translating gives CASRSLQGGEQYF.

The rearrangement links TRBV5-1 to TRBJ2-7; 9 bases fit TRBD2. This CDR3 comprises 18 residues. CDR1 SGHRS and CDR2 YFSETQ come from the germline V gene. With 1 base clipped from V and 0 bases from J, the junction kept 11 bases outside the gene matches. The CDR3 DNA follows: TGCGCCAGCAGCTTGTACGGCGGGAGGGCCGGTTCCTCCTACGAGCAGTACTTC. Its translation: CASSLYGGRAGSSYEQYF.

This clone occurred once. This sequence joins TRBV11-2 and TRBJ2-2, with D maybe TRBD2 (6 bases). Looked up from germline, CDR1 is SGHAT and CDR2 is FQNNGV. V lost 8 bases to trimming and J lost 6 bases, with 16 bases between them. This CDR3 spans 14 amino acids. The CDR3 here is CASSIGGGAGELFF. CDR3 bases: TGTGCCAGCTCAATTGGAGGAGGGGCCGGGGAGCTGTTTTTT.

V usage is TRBV7-9 and J usage is TRBJ1-3; perhaps TRBD1 as D (5 bases). This CDR3 comprises 15 residues. CDR1 and CDR2 from the germline V gene are SEHNR and FQNEAQ (reference sequence). The V end lost 5 bases, the J end lost 1 base, and 12 bases lay between the germline ends. This CDR3 reads CASSPTGGSGNTIYF. CDR3 in DNA: TGTGCCAGCAGCCCCACGGGGGGGTCTGGAAACACCATATATTTT.